Listed below are T cell receptor beta chains from one sample, sequenced in a study of shared clonotypes between healthy human individuals. The repertoire was sequenced with immunoSEQ multiplex PCR; TCRdb's copy has only in-frame clones and lacks some. The sample records over 2 million clones, over 85% being singletons. The specimen sequenced was naive CD4+ T cells sorted from blood. These receptors were collected from a man aged 18 to 29 in good health. Each CDR3 is given with its conserved first and last residue. A D gene is named only where the DNA matches it firmly. Rows give clone size only sometimes, using once, few, many, or a class for an expanded clone.

>-|-|TRBJ2-5|TRBV18
CASSPTGAPGTQYF
TGTGCCAGCTCACCGACGGGAGCCCCAGGGACCCAGTACTTC
>TRBD2|-|TRBJ2-5|TRBV18
CASSPLYVAGADETQYF
TGTGCCAGCTCACCCTTGTATGTAGCGGGGGCCGACGAGACCCAGTACTTC
>-|-|TRBJ2-3|TRBV2
CASSEALADSPDTQYF
TGTGCCAGCAGTGAAGCGCTTGCTGATAGCCCGGATACGCAGTATTTT
>TRBD2|-|TRBJ2-2|TRBV5-1
CASILASTGELFF
TGCGCCAGCATACTAGCGTCGACCGGGGAGCTGTTTTTT
>-|-|TRBJ2-7|TRBV11-2
CASSPGQGWEQYF
TGTGCCAGCAGCCCCGGCCAGGGGTGGGAGCAGTACTTC
>TRBD1|-|TRBJ1-2|TRBV10-3
CAISTGQGAYGYTF
TGTGCCATCAGCACGGGACAGGGGGCCTATGGCTACACCTTC
>-|-|TRBJ1-5|TRBV28
CASRLAAQPQHF
TGTGCCAGCCGTCTCGCCGCTCAGCCTCAGCATTTT
>-|-|TRBJ2-1|TRBV4-2
CASSQDRPVYNEQFF
TGTGCCAGCAGCCAAGACCGACCAGTCTACAATGAGCAGTTCTTC
>-|-|TRBJ1-1|TRBV5-6
CASRSLKWTEAFF
TGTGCCAGCCGATCCCTTAAGTGGACTGAAGCTTTCTTT
>TRBD1|-|TRBJ2-7|TRBV6-1
CASSGLDRTSYEQYF
TGTGCCAGCAGTGGGTTGGACAGGACGTCCTACGAGCAGTACTTC
>-|few|TRBJ2-3|TRBV18
CASSTTDTQYF
TGTGCCAGCTCAACCACAGATACGCAGTATTTT
>-|once|TRBJ1-5|TRBV27
CASSLLAGNQPQHF
TGTGCCAGCAGTTTATTGGCGGGGAATCAGCCCCAGCATTTT
>-|-|TRBJ1-1|TRBV6-5
CASSNQGGAFF
TGTGCCAGCAGTAACCAAGGGGGAGCTTTCTTT
>-|-|TRBJ2-3|TRBV6-6
CASSYTWSSTDTQYF
TGTGCCAGCAGTTACACCTGGAGTAGCACAGATACGCAGTATTTT
>TRBD2|-|TRBJ2-1|TRBV15
CATSILAGAHNEQFF
TGTGCCACCAGCATTTTAGCGGGAGCCCACAATGAGCAGTTCTTC
>TRBD2|-|TRBJ2-7|TRBV7-9
CASSSGTSGSSYEQYF
TGTGCCAGCAGCTCCGGGACTAGCGGGAGCAGTTACGAGCAGTACTTC
>-|-|TRBJ1-5|TRBV18
CVRTSGGNQPQHF
TGTGTCAGGACGTCAGGGGGCAATCAGCCCCAGCATTTT
>TRBD1|-|TRBJ2-1|TRBV10-3
CAISGGQGVSNEQFF
TGTGCCATCAGTGGGGGACAGGGGGTTAGCAATGAGCAGTTCTTC
>-|-|TRBJ1-4|TRBV2
CASRYQGNEKLFF
TGTGCCAGCCGGTATCAGGGTAATGAAAAACTGTTTTTT
>-|-|TRBJ2-3|TRBV30
CACRPGPGTDTQYF
TGTGCCTGCCGACCGGGGCCCGGCACAGATACGCAGTATTTT
>-|-|TRBJ1-2|TRBV21-1
CASSKVCDYGYTF
TGTGCCAGCAGCAAAGTTTGCGACTATGGCTACACCTTC
>TRBD1|-|TRBJ1-6|TRBV6-1
CASSEGTGYSPLHF
TGTGCCAGCAGTGAAGGGACAGGTTATTCACCCCTCCACTTT